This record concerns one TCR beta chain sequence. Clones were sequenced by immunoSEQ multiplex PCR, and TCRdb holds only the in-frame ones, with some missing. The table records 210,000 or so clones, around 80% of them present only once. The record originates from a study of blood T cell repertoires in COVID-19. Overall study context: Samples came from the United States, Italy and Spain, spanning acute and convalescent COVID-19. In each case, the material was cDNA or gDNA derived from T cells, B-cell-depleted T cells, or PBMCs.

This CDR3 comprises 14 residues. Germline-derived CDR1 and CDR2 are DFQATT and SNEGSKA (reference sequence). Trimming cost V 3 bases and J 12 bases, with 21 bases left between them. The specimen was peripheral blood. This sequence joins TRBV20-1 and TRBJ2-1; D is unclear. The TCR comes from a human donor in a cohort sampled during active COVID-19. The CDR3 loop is CSASPGSSIYGQFF. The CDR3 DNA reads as TGCAGTGCTAGTCCCGGGTCTTCCATTTATGGGCAGTTCTTC.